The T cell receptor beta chain under discussion was sequenced for a study of T cell repertoires in cytomegalovirus infection. MiXCR was run by TCRdb on the reads, yielding one entry per CDR3 protein. The sample yields some 110,000 distinct CDR3 sequences, about 9.5% seen once. Trimming shortened V by 4 bases and J by 15 bases, and 16 bases separated the two germline ends. The CDR3 extends over 12 amino acids. The germline CDR1 and CDR2 sequences are SGHTA and FQGNSA. This clonotype was counted ten times or more. Its antigen is currently unknown. The sequencing input was PBMCs, sequenced either directly or after in vitro stimulation (not recorded which). The sequence was collected from a human donor in good health (CMV status not recorded). Some clones in this sample may be carry-over from other donors' samples. The chain combines TRBV7-2 with TRBJ1-5; unclear D gene. CDR3 bases: TGTGCCAGCAGCTCGAGAAACGGCCCGCTGCATTTT. This encodes CASSSRNGPLHF.